Below, 14 T cell receptor beta chains from the same sample are listed, as sequenced in a study of T cell responses to AZD1222 COVID-19 vaccine. TCRdb keeps only in-frame clones here, not all; method: immunoSEQ multiplex PCR. The sample contains about 180,000 clones, about 91% of which appear only once. The sample here was peripheral blood, taken on day 0 of AZD1222 vaccination. All receptors derive from an adult in good health.

The chain is built from TRBV5-8 and TRBJ1-1; 7 bases fit TRBD1. The CDR3 runs to 14 residues. V was clipped by 0 bases and J by 5 bases; unmatched bases: 4. Germline loops: CDR1 SGHTS, CDR2 YDEGEE. CDR3 nucleotides: TGTGCCAGCAGCTTGGACAGGGGAGATACTGAAGCTTTCTTT. This codes for CASSLDRGDTEAFF. The full variable domain, rest sourced from reference TRBV5-8 and TRBJ1-1, is EAGVTQSPTHLIKTRGQQATLRCSPISGHTSVYWYQQALGLGLQFLLWYDEGEERNRGNFPPRFSGRQFPNYSSELNVNALELEDSALYLCASSLDRGDTEAFFGQGTRLTVV.

This rearrangement joins TRBV4-2 to TRBJ2-2; no clear D gene. Germline CDR1 LGHNA, CDR2 YNFKEQ. The V gene lost 0 bases and the J gene lost 1 base, with 9 bases spanning the gap. The CDR3 loop spans 16 amino acids. Written as DNA, the CDR3 is TGTGCCAGCAGCCAAGATCGAGAGAGGAACACCGGGGAGCTGTTTTTT. Translating gives CASSQDRERNTGELFF.

This chain uses TRBV19 with TRBJ2-7; D ambiguous. The CDR3 has 14 amino acids. V was trimmed by 5 bases and J by 4 bases, leaving 15 bases between them. The germline gives CDR1 LNHDA, CDR2 SQIVND (reference sequence). CDR3 in amino acids: CASSLAGRRYEQYF. The CDR3 nucleotides read TGTGCCAGTAGTTTAGCCGGGCGGCGGTACGAGCAGTACTTC.

The chain links TRBV7-9 to TRBJ1-5, with TRBD1 identical over 8 bases. J gave up 2 bases and V 5 bases, and 5 bases lay outside the gene matches. Germline CDR1 and CDR2: SEHNR and FQNEAQ (reference sequence). The CDR3 sequence is 15 residues long. The CDR3 region is CASSPGQGGNQPQHF. The CDR3, as DNA: TGTGCCAGCAGCCCCGGACAGGGAGGCAATCAGCCCCAGCATTTT.

This clone was found once. This chain links TRBV11-3 with TRBJ2-2; a weak D match, TRBD2 (5 bases). Per germline, CDR1 SGHNT and CDR2 YENEEA. The CDR3 has 14 residues. Trimming shortened V by 1 base and J by 4 bases, and 7 bases separated the two germline ends. CDR3 residues: CASSLARGTGELFF. Here the CDR3 DNA reads TGTGCCAGCAGCTTAGCCCGGGGCACCGGGGAGCTGTTTTTT.

The CDR3 protein is CASSPRQGLDSPLHF. As DNA, the CDR3 is TGTGCCAGCAGCCCCCGGCAGGGCTTGGATTCACCCCTCCACTTT. This chain links TRBV3-1 (or the pseudogene TRBV3-2) with TRBJ1-6; perhaps TRBD1 as D (5 bases). The CDR3 sequence is 15 residues long. CDR1 LGHDT and CDR2 YNNKEL come from the germline V gene (reference sequence). V lost 4 bases and J lost 8, with 15 bases in between.

Regarding this clone: The DNA is left out, because the CDR3 cannot be placed on it with certainty; the CDR3 is given as TCRdb lists it. The CDR3 spells CASSVAGGITF. V gene TRBV9 combines with J gene TRBJ1-2. The CDR3 is 11 amino acids long, termini counted. From germline, CDR1 is SGDLS and CDR2 YYNGEE.

The count of this clone is one. The J gene is TRBJ2-5, the V gene TRBV29-1; unclear D gene. This CDR3 comprises 11 residues. The V and J ends lost 7 bases and 4 bases respectively, with 10 bases between them. The germline CDR1 and CDR2 sequences are SQVTM and ANQGSEA. CDR3: CSARAAETQYF. Written as DNA, the CDR3 is TGCAGCGCCCGCGCGGCAGAGACCCAGTACTTC.

The chain employs TRBV7-8 and TRBJ2-2; TRBD1 matches at 7 bases. With 10 bases clipped from V and 6 bases from J, the junction kept 5 bases outside the gene matches. CDR1 and CDR2 from the germline V gene are SGHVS and FQNEAQ. This CDR3 contains 12 residues. The CDR3 DNA is TGTGCCACCTTACAGGGGCCCGGGGAGCTGTTTTTT. This sequence encodes CATLQGPGELFF.

The chain uses TRBV28 and TRBJ1-1; maybe TRBD1 (5 bases). V lost 7 bases to trimming and J lost 4 bases, with 16 bases between them. The length of the CDR3 is 14 residues. Germline V gene data show CDR1 as MDHEN and CDR2 as SYDVKM. The CDR3, as DNA: TGTGCCAGCACGAGGGGTTCGTTAGGCACTGAAGCTTTCTTT. It translates to CASTRGSLGTEAFF.

The CDR3 region has the DNA TGCGCCAGCAGCGACAGGACAGGCAATCAGCCCCAGCATTTT. Amino acids: CASSDRTGNQPQHF. This chain connects TRBV4-1 to TRBJ1-5; tentatively, D is TRBD1 (6 bases). The CDR3 sequence is 14 residues long. From germline, CDR1 is MGHRA and CDR2 YSYEKL. V lost 5 bases to trimming and J lost 2 bases, with 10 bases between them.

The chain is built from TRBV6-1 and TRBJ1-3; D is uncertain. Germline loops: CDR1 MNHNS, CDR2 SASEGT. There are 17 residues in the CDR3. V gave up 1 base and J gave up 0 bases, with 13 bases separating them. CDR3 protein: CASSEGPAVASGNTIYF. Written as DNA, the CDR3 is TGTGCCAGCAGTGAAGGCCCGGCCGTCGCCTCTGGAAACACCATATATTTT.

The J gene is TRBJ2-1, the V gene TRBV2; D may be TRBD1 (6 bases). Germline values: CDR1 SNHLY, CDR2 FYNNEI. Trimming took off 4 bases at V and 1 base at J, with 11 bases between the two ends. The CDR3 loop spans 15 amino acids. The CDR3 loop reads CASSGVGASYNEQFF. The CDR3 DNA reads TGTGCCAGCAGTGGTGTGGGGGCTTCCTACAATGAGCAGTTCTTC.

The gene calls are TRBV9 and TRBJ2-1; no clear D gene. Trimming removed 3 bases from V and 8 bases from J, with 6 bases in between. Germline-derived CDR1 and CDR2 are SGDLS and YYNGEE. The CDR3 covers 11 residues. In DNA, the CDR3 is TGTGCCAGCAGCGCTGATCATGAGCAGTTCTTC. Translated: CASSADHEQFF. Supplemented by reference TRBV9 and TRBJ2-1, the full variable domain reads DSGVTQTPKHLITATGQRVTLRCSPRSGDLSVYWYQQSLDQGLQFLIQYYNGEERAKGNILERFSAQQFPDLHSELNLSSLELGDSALYFCASSADHEQFFGPGTRLTVL.